The 5 T cell receptor beta chains in this list originate from one sample, sequenced in a study of T cells after yellow fever vaccination. From the 5' RACE reads, TCRdb called clonotypes with MiXCR, one entry per CDR3 protein. The table lists 300,000 to 350,000 distinct CDR3 sequences, 7% to 10% of them singletons. The specimen comprised PBMCs, sampled roughly 45 days after the first yellow fever vaccination. These receptors all come from a man aged 18 to 29 who received the YFV17D yellow fever vaccine.

A few counts support this clonotype. V is TRBV20-1 and J is TRBJ2-7; TRBD1 aligns across 9 bases. The CDR3 covers 14 residues. V was clipped by 1 base and J by 9 bases; unmatched bases: 10. The germline CDR1 and CDR2 sequences are DFQATT and SNEGSKA (reference sequence). CDR3 nucleotide sequence: TGCAGTGCTAGAGGGACAGGGGTTGACGGTGGGCAGTACGTC. The encoded protein is CSARGTGVDGGQYV.

This clonotype was seen a few times. The chain uses TRBV5-4 and TRBJ2-5; 12 nucleotides align to TRBD2. From germline, CDR1 is SGHNT and CDR2 YYREEE (reference sequence). The CDR3 has 17 amino acids. V dropped 4 bases and J dropped 5; count of bases not matched to a gene: 12. The CDR3 loop is CASSPRASLAGGETQYF. CDR3 nucleotides: TGTGCCAGCAGCCCCAGAGCGTCGCTAGCGGGGGGGGAGACCCAGTACTTC.

As DNA, the CDR3 is TGCAGTACGGGACAGCAAGAGACCCAGTACTTC. Encoded protein: CSTGQQETQYF. The chain couples TRBV29-1 to TRBJ2-5, with 7 bases aligning to TRBD1. The CDR3 extends over 11 amino acids. Germline V gene data show CDR1 as SQVTM and CDR2 as ANQGSEA. Looking up the rest from reference TRBV29-1 and TRBJ2-5 gives the full variable domain: SAVISQKPSRDICQRGTSLTIQCQVDSQVTMMFWYRQQPGQSLTLIATANQGSEATYESGFVIDKFPISRPNLTFSTLTVSNMSPEDSSIYLCSTGQQETQYFGPGTRLLVL.

Only a few counts were recorded for this clonotype. J is TRBJ2-7 and V is TRBV7-9; TRBD1 matches 9 bases. With 5 bases clipped from V and 5 bases from J, the junction kept 7 bases outside the gene matches. Germline V gene data show CDR1 as SEHNR and CDR2 as FQNEAQ (reference sequence). The length of the CDR3 is 14 residues. The CDR3 spells CASSVGQGLDEQYF. Here the CDR3 DNA reads TGTGCCAGCAGCGTGGGACAGGGACTCGACGAGCAGTACTTC.

The chain recombines TRBV12-3 or TRBV12-4 with TRBJ1-3; D not resolved. V lost 6 bases and J lost 8, with 14 bases in between. This CDR3 comprises 13 residues. The CDR3 reads CASRAGPRYTIYF. The CDR3, as DNA: TGTGCCAGCAGAGCAGGCCCTAGATACACCATATATTTT.